This entry lists 2 T cell receptor beta chains sequenced from one sample in a study of OX40 agonist ivuxolimab in advanced cancers. Profiled with immunoSEQ multiplex PCR; TCRdb holds only in-frame clones, not every one. Among under 80,000 clones, around 80% were seen once, and the ten largest hold 5%. This specimen consisted of CD4+ or CD8+ T cells sorted from blood, obtained in a trial of the OX40 agonist ivuxolimab. The receptors were sampled from an adult with an advanced solid tumor such as melanoma, head and neck, liver or kidney cancer.

CDR3 loop: CASTPGGPNYGYTF. The CDR3 DNA is TGTGCCAGCACCCCGGGGGGCCCAAACTATGGCTACACCTTC. This sequence joins TRBV28 and TRBJ1-2; D is possibly TRBD1 (6 bases). From germline, CDR1 is MDHEN and CDR2 SYDVKM. CDR3 length equals 14 residues. Deletions cut 7 bases from V and 2 bases from J, with 14 bases between.

The chain employs TRBV7-7 and TRBJ2-5; perhaps TRBD2 as D (6 bases). The germline V gene has CDR1 SSHAT and CDR2 FNYEAQ (reference sequence). Trimming cost V 1 base and J 3 bases, with 9 bases left between them. The length of the CDR3 is 14 residues. CDR3 in amino acids: CASSLGRGEETQYF. In nucleotides, the CDR3 is TGTGCCAGCAGCTTAGGGCGGGGTGAAGAGACCCAGTACTTC.